The 14 T cell receptor beta chains below were found in one sample sequenced in a study of T cell responses to AZD1222 COVID-19 vaccine. Some clones are missing from TCRdb's copy, which holds only in-frame ones; the method was immunoSEQ multiplex PCR. The data contain about 150,000 clones, approximately 90% of them seen just once; the ten biggest clones take up under 2%. Sequencing used peripheral blood, obtained 28 days after the second AZD1222 dose. All receptors derive from an adult who received the AZD1222 COVID-19 vaccine.

The chain joins TRBV30 to TRBJ1-2, with 7 bases lining up with TRBD1. The germline V gene has CDR1 GTSNPN and CDR2 SVGIG (reference sequence). The length of the CDR3 is 15 residues. Losses at the gene ends were 0 bases for V and 4 bases for J; bases not matched to a gene: 8. Here the CDR3 reads CAWSVLMTGTYGYTF. The CDR3 nucleotides read TGTGCCTGGAGTGTACTCATGACAGGGACCTATGGCTACACCTTC.

This clone appeared a few times. The rearrangement joins TRBV7-9 to TRBJ1-2; 7 positions match TRBD1. V dropped 5 bases and J dropped 4; count of bases not matched to a gene: 13. Germline V gene sequence: CDR1 SEHNR, CDR2 FQNEAQ (reference sequence). The CDR3 has 16 residues. As DNA, the CDR3 is TGTGCCAGCAGCCCTCCTCTAAGGGACAGCTTCTATGGCTACACCTTC. Encoded protein: CASSPPLRDSFYGYTF.

The chain recombines TRBV6-2 or TRBV6-3 with TRBJ1-1; 10 positions agree with TRBD1. Trimming at V came to 4 bases and at J to 7 bases, leaving 3 bases not matched to a gene. From germline, CDR1 is MNHEY and CDR2 SVGEGT. CDR3 length equals 13 residues. The CDR3 DNA reads TGTGCCAGCAGTTCCGGGACAGGGGATGAAGCTTTCTTT. Residues: CASSSGTGDEAFF.

This sequence joins TRBV28 and TRBJ1-4; D is unclear. Per the germline V gene, CDR1 is MDHEN and CDR2 is SYDVKM. V was cut by 2 bases and J by 0 bases, with 7 bases left in between. The CDR3 spans 15 residues. In DNA form, the CDR3 reads TGTGCCAGCAGTTTAAACAGCCCAACTAATGAAAAACTGTTTTTT. Translating it yields CASSLNSPTNEKLFF.

This chain connects TRBV6-5 to TRBJ1-4; D perhaps matches TRBD1 (6 bases). The V gene lost 0 bases and the J gene lost 7 bases, with 15 bases spanning the gap. Looked up from germline, CDR1 is MNHEY and CDR2 is SVGAGI. The CDR3 sequence is 16 residues long. In nucleotides, the CDR3 is TGTGCCAGCAGTTACTCGGTGGGGGCTGGGGGTGAAAAACTGTTTTTT. Its translation is CASSYSVGAGGEKLFF.

This clone was seen a handful of times. The rearrangement links TRBV18 to TRBJ1-5, with TRBD1 matching 7 bases. V gave up 6 bases and J gave up 5 bases; unmatched junction bases: 4. Germline V gives CDR1 KGHSH, CDR2 LQKENI. The CDR3 is 13 amino acids. The CDR3 coding sequence is TGTGCCAGCTCTACAGGGGAGGATCAGCCCCAGCATTTT. Encoded protein: CASSTGEDQPQHF.

J is TRBJ2-7 and V is TRBV27; D gene uncertain. Germline V CDR1 and CDR2: MNHEY, SMNVEV (reference sequence). The CDR3 sequence is 14 residues long. V lost 2 bases to trimming and J lost 4 bases, with 12 bases between them. CDR3 nucleotides: TGTGCCAGCAGTTTAGAACCTACTCATTACGAGCAGTACTTC. Protein: CASSLEPTHYEQYF.

The chain is built from TRBV20-1 and TRBJ2-5; TRBD2 aligns across 8 bases. With 3 bases clipped from V and 0 bases from J, the junction kept 12 bases outside the gene matches. Germline values: CDR1 DFQATT, CDR2 SNEGSKA (reference sequence). CDR3 length equals 17 residues. CDR3 DNA: TGCAGTGCTAGTGGGACCCGGGGGGGGGCGGACCAAGAGACCCAGTACTTC. This sequence encodes CSASGTRGGADQETQYF.

This sequence joins TRBV6-5 and TRBJ2-7, with D maybe TRBD1 (6 bases). Trimming cost V 5 bases and J 7 bases, with 18 bases left between them. This CDR3 is 14 amino acids long. CDR1 and CDR2 from the germline V gene are MNHEY and SVGAGI. The CDR3 spells CASSKQGLLWEQYF. DNA of the CDR3: TGTGCCAGCAGTAAACAGGGTCTGCTATGGGAGCAGTACTTC.

The rearrangement uses TRBV4-2 and TRBJ1-5, with 9 bases identical to TRBD1. The CDR3 is made up of 17 amino acids. With V trimmed by 0 bases and J by 4 bases, 7 bases remained unmatched. Germline loops: CDR1 LGHNA, CDR2 YNFKEQ. The CDR3: CASSQESQGARNQPQHF. In DNA form, the CDR3 reads TGTGCCAGCAGCCAAGAATCACAGGGGGCTCGTAATCAGCCCCAGCATTTT.

The chain couples TRBV11-3 to TRBJ1-2; possible D gene TRBD1, 6 bases. Per germline, CDR1 SGHNT and CDR2 YENEEA. Deletions cut 1 base from V and 4 bases from J, with 22 bases between. This CDR3 region has 18 residues. The CDR3 loop is CASSLARGGRDKGYGYTF. The DNA of the CDR3 is TGTGCCAGCAGCTTAGCCCGGGGGGGCAGGGATAAAGGCTATGGCTACACCTTC.

The genes are TRBV4-1 and TRBJ2-7, with TRBD2 as a possible D gene (6 bases). V shed 3 bases and J shed 2 bases, with 17 bases lying between them. The length of the CDR3 is 16 residues. In germline, CDR1 is MGHRA, CDR2 YSYEKL. As DNA, the CDR3 is TGCGCCAGCAGCCAGACCCTGGGACTCCTCGCCTACGAGCAGTACTTC. The encoded protein is CASSQTLGLLAYEQYF.

The table lists this clone with a few counts. CDR3: CASSPQPGTKGFRTHYGYTF. The CDR3 DNA follows: TGTGCCAGCAGTCCCCAACCCGGGACCAAGGGATTCCGAACCCACTATGGCTACACCTTC. V usage is TRBV28 and J usage is TRBJ1-2; possible D gene TRBD1, 5 bases. The CDR3 covers 20 residues. V dropped 5 bases and J dropped 3 bases, with 31 bases sitting between them. Germline CDR1 and CDR2: MDHEN and SYDVKM.

J is TRBJ2-1 and V is TRBV4-3; D remains ambiguous. V lost 5 bases and J 0 bases, leaving 11 bases between the germline ends. The germline V gene encodes CDR1 LGHNA and CDR2 YSLEER. This CDR3 region has 15 residues. The CDR3 region has the DNA TGCGCCAGCAGCGAAAAAGAAAGCTCCTACAATGAGCAGTTCTTC. This sequence encodes CASSEKESSYNEQFF.